This T cell receptor (beta chain) originates from a study of response to subunit inactivated influenza vaccine (dated by TCRdb to between 2017 and 2018). About the study as a whole: The study used deep quantitative T cell receptor repertoire profiling to track responses to a trivalent subunit inactivated influenza vaccine.

This clonotype was seen at least ten times. It has no known antigen specificity. Within one base of it there is no much larger clone, and no base qualities were kept. Receptor amplification or capture employed RT-PCR. The reads were generated on an Illumina HiSeq 2500. TCRdb itself trimmed the public reads at Q25 with fastp, ran MiXCR and retained productive beta chains. Every entry covers one CDR3 protein and lists the most common genes and DNA from its rows. A total of 530,000 or so distinct CDR3 sequences appear in this sample, 12% to 15% of them only once. The ten biggest clones cover more than 9.5% of the sample. Trimming takes 2 bases off V and 7 bases off J; junction bases not matched to a gene: 6. The CDR3, cysteine through phenylalanine, is 14 amino acids long. Only the CDR3 DNA is retained, 42 bases long and in frame from the first base. Paper-wide results and their limitations: The authors proposed that each seasonal influenza vaccination may bring in only a limited number of new T cells.

The V and J genes are TRBV12-3 or TRBV12-4 and TRBJ2-7; 9 bases in the junction line up with TRBD1. The sequence came from a man between 45 and 60 years old who received an inactivated influenza vaccine. Donor details come from another sample of the same person, matched by shared clones. Sequencing used PBMCs from blood, obtained roughly 13 days after vaccination. Here the CDR3 is given as CASSLWDRVGEQYF. The bases are TGTGCCAGCAGTTTATGGGACAGGGTAGGAGAGCAGTACTTC.